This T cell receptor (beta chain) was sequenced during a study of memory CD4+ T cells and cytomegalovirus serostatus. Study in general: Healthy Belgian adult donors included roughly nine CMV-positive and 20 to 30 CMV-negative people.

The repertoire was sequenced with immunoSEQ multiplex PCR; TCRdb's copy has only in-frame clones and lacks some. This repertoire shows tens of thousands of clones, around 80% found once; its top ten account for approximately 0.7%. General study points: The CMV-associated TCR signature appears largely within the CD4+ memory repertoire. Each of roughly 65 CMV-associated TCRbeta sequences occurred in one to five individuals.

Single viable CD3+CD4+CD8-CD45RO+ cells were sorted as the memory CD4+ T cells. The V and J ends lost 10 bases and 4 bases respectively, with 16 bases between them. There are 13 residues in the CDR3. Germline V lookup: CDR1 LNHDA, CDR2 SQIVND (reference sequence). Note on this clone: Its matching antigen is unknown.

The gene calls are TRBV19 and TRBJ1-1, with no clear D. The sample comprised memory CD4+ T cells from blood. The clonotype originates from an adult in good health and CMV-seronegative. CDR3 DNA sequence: TGTGCCACCCTCACCCTGGTGGGCACTGAAGCTTTCTTT. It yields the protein CATLTLVGTEAFF.